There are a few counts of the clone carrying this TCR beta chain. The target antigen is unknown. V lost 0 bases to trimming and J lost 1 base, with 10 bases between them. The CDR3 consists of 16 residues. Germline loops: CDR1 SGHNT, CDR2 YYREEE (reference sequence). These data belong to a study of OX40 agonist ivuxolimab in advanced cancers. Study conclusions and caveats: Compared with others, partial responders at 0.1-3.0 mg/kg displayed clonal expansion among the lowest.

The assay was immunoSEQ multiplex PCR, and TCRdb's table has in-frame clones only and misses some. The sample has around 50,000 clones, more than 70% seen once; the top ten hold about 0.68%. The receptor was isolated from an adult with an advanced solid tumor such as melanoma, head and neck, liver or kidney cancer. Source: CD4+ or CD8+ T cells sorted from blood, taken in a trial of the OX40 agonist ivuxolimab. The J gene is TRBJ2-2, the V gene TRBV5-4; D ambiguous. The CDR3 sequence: CASSLALGGNTGELFF. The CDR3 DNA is TGTGCCAGCAGCTTGGCCCTGGGCGGGAACACCGGGGAGCTGTTTTTT.